The clone carrying this T cell receptor beta chain was detected a few times. Its antigen is undetermined. The data belong to a study of identical twins. Trimming pared 5 bases from V and 3 bases from J, leaving 10 bases between. From germline, CDR1 is MGHDK and CDR2 SYGVNS. The CDR3 has 13 residues. Study-wide points: Not following the same donors, the study drew its conclusions from cross-sectional statistical analysis.

A universal primer site was incorporated via template switching, and the cDNA contained unique molecular identifiers. A single record per CDR3 protein comes from TCRdb applying MiXCR to the 5' RACE reads. Here the sample spans approximately 230,000 distinct CDR3 sequences, 6% to 7% being singletons. This same sample was also taken into another study, of T cells expressing NK-cell markers.

Sequencing used CD8+ T cells sorted from blood. This receptor was identified in a woman aged 18-29 years in good health. The chain employs TRBV25-1 and TRBJ1-1; unclear D gene. The CDR3 coding sequence is TGTGCCAGCAGTTCCGCAGTCCACACTGAAGCTTTCTTT. Translation gives CASSSAVHTEAFF.